This T cell receptor (beta chain) originates from a study of blood T cell repertoires in COVID-19. Across the study: PBMCs, B-cell-depleted T cells, or T cells were the source of the cDNA or gDNA that made up the material.

In the authors' methods: Researchers report that nucleated cell counts were estimated from reference gene primer amplification. Method: immunoSEQ multiplex PCR; TCRdb's copy keeps in-frame clones and lacks some. V and J calls plus clone size are reproduced from that table; the DNA served to infer D and trimming. This sample has 50,000 to 75,000 clones, with under 85% found just once. The TCR was taken from a woman older than 75 with active or convalescent COVID-19. The sequencing input was peripheral blood.

The CDR3 loop is CATSRASSGGIQQETQYF. The CDR3 region has the DNA TGTGCCACCAGCAGAGCATCTAGCGGGGGGATACAACAAGAGACCCAGTACTTC. The rearrangement uses TRBV15 and TRBJ2-5, with 11 bases identical to TRBD2. The junction had 9 bases not matched to a gene; V was cut back by 1 base and J by 2 bases. The CDR3 is 18 amino acids. CDR1 LNHNV and CDR2 YYDKDF come from the germline V gene (reference sequence).